This T cell receptor beta chain was recovered during a study of cytomegalovirus exposure and HLA in healthy donors. Study findings and constraints: Per published accounts, TCR beta sequences correctly predicted the HLA-A and HLA-B alleles of most subjects. HLA allele associations emerged for about 18,000 TCR beta sequences in a later analysis, at 0.05 false discovery rate.

Nominal health characterized the donors when sampled, though unrecorded immune exposures were likely. Per germline, CDR1 MNHEY and CDR2 SMNVEV (reference sequence). Trimming took off 2 bases at V and 2 bases at J, with 13 bases between the two ends. The CDR3 has 15 residues. As concerns this clone: What it binds is unknown.

Researchers ran the PCR with 60 Vbeta and 13 Jbeta primers. The protocol was immunoSEQ multiplex PCR, while the TCRdb copy is restricted to in-frame clones and leaves out a portion. This table has about 140,000 clones, roughly 74% appearing once. This clonotype was obtained from a man between 35 and 55 years old in good health and CMV-seronegative. The rearrangement uses TRBV27 and TRBJ2-7; TRBD1 might be the D (6 bases). Specimen: PBMCs. The CDR3 reads CASSLNRDQTYEQYF. Written as DNA, the CDR3 is TGTGCCAGCAGTTTAAACAGGGATCAAACCTACGAGCAGTACTTC.